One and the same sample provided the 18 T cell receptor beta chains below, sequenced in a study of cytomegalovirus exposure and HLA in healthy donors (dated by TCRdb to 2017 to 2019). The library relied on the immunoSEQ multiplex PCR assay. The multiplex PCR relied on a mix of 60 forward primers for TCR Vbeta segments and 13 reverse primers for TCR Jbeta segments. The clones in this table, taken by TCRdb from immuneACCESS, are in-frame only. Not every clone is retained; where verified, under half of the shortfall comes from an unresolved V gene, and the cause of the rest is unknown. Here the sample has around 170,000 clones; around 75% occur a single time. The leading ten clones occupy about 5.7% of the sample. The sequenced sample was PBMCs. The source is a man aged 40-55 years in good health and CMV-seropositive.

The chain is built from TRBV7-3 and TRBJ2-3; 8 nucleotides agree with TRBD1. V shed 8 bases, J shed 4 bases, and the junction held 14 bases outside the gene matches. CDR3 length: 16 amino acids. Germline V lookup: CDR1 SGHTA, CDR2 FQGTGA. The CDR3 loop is CASGFRGRGPADTQYF. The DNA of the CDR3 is TGTGCCAGCGGTTTCCGGGGCAGGGGGCCTGCAGATACGCAGTATTTT.

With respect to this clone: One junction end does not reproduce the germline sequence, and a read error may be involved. The CDR3 coding sequence is TGTGCTAGCAGCTTGGGACTAGCGGGGGGGCGAGAGACCCAGTACTTC. It encodes CASSLGLAGGRETQYF. The chain links TRBV7-7 to TRBJ2-5, with 16 bases matching TRBD2. From germline, CDR1 is SSHAT and CDR2 FNYEAQ (reference sequence). CDR3 length: 16 amino acids.

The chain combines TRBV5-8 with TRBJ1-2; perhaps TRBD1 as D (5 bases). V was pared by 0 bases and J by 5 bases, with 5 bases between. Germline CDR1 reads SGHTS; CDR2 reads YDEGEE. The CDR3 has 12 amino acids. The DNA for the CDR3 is TGTGCCAGCAGCTTGGGACAGTATGGCTACACCTTC. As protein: CASSLGQYGYTF.

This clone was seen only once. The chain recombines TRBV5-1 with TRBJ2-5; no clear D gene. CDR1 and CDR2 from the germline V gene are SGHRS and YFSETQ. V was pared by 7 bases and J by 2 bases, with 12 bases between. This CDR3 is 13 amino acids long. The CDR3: CASGPGVQETQYF. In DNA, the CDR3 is TGCGCCAGCGGCCCAGGCGTACAAGAGACCCAGTACTTC.

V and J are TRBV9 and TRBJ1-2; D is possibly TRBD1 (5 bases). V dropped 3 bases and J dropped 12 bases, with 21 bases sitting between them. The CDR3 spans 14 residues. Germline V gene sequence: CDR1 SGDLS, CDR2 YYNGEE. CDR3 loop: CASSGGPGLISDTF. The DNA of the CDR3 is TGTGCCAGCAGCGGAGGTCCAGGGTTGATATCGGACACCTTC.

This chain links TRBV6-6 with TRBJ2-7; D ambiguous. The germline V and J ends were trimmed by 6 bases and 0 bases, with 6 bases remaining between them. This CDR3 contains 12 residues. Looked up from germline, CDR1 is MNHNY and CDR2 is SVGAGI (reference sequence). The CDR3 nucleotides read TGTGCCAGCAGGGCCCTCTCCTACGAGCAGTACTTC. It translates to CASRALSYEQYF.

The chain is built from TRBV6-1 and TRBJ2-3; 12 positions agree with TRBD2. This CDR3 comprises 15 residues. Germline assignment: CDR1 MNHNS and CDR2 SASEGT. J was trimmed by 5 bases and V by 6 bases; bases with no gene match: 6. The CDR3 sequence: CASSLAGGPGDTQYF. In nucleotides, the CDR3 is TGTGCCAGCAGCCTAGCGGGGGGGCCGGGAGATACGCAGTATTTT.

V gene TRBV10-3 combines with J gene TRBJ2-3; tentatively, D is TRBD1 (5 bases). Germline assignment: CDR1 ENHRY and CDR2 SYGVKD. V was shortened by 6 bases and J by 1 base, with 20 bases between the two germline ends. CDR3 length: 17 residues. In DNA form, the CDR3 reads TGTGCCATCAGGAACGACGGCGCAGGGTTGGGCACAGATACGCAGTATTTT. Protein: CAIRNDGAGLGTDTQYF.

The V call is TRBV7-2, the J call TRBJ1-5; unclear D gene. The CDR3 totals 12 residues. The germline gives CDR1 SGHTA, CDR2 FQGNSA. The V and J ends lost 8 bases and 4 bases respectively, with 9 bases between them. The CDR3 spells CASGETNQPQHF. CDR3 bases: TGTGCCAGCGGGGAGACTAATCAGCCCCAGCATTTT.

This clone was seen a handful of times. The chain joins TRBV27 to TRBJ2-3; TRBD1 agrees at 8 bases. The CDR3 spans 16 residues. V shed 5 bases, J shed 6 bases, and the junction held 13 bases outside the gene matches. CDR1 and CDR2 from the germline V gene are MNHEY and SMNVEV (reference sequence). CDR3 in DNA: TGTGCCAGCAGTCCAGGGGGCCACTCGGGTAGGGATACGCAGTATTTT. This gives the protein CASSPGGHSGRDTQYF.

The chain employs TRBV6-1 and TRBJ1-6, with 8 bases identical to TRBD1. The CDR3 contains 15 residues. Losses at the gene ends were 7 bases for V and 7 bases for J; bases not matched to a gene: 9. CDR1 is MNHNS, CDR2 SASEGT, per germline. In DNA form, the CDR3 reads TGTGCCAGCACCGCATCACAGGGGGGGAATTCACCCCTCCACTTT. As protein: CASTASQGGNSPLHF.

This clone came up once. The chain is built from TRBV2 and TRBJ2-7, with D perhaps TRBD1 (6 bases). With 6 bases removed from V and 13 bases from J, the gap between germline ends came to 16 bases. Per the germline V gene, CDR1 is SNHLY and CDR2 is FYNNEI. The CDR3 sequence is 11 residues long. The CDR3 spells CASSLTGQLYF. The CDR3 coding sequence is TGTGCCAGCAGCTTAACGGGACAACTCTACTTC.

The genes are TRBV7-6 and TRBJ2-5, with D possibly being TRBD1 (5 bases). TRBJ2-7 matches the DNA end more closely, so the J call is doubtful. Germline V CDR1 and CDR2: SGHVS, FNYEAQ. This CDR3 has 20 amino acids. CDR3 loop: CASSLKRQSGPTGLAYEQYF. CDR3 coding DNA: TGTGCCAGCAGCTTAAAGCGACAGTCTGGGCCAACCGGGCTCGCCTACGAGCAGTACTTC.

The CDR3 nucleotides read TGCAGCGTTCAAAGAGCAACTAATGAAAAACTGTTTTTT. It is translated as CSVQRATNEKLFF. The J gene is TRBJ1-4, the V gene TRBV29-1, with D hard to call. Trimming removed 5 bases at V and 0 bases at J, with 7 bases between. Per the germline V gene, CDR1 is SQVTM and CDR2 is ANQGSEA. The CDR3 consists of 13 residues.

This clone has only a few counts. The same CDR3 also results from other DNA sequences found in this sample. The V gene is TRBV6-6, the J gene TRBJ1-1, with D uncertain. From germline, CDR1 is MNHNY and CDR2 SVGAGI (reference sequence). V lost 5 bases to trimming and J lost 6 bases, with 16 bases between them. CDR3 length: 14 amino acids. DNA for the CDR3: TGTGCCAGCAGTCCCCCCCGCGGGAGCGCTGAAGCTTTCTTT. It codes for CASSPPRGSAEAFF.

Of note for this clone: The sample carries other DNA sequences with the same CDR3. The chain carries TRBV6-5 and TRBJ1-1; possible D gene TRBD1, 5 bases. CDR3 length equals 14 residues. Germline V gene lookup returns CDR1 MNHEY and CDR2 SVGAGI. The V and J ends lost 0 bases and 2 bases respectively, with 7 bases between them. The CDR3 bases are TGTGCCAGCAGTTACTCGCAGGGTAACACTGAAGCTTTCTTT. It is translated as CASSYSQGNTEAFF.

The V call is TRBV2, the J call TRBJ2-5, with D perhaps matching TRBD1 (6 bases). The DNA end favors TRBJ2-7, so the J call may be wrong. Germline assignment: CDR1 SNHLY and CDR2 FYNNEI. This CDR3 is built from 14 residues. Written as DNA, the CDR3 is TGTGCCAGCAGTGAAACACAGGGCTCCTACGAGCAGTACTTC. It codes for CASSETQGSYEQYF.

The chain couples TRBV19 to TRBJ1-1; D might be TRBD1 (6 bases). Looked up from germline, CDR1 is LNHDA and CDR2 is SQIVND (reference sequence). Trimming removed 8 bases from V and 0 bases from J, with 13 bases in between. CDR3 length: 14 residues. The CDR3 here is CASHWGRVNTEAFF. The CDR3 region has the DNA TGTGCCAGTCATTGGGGGCGTGTGAACACTGAAGCTTTCTTT.